The rows below give T cell receptor beta chains drawn from one sample of a study of blood T cell repertoires in COVID-19. Method: immunoSEQ multiplex PCR; TCRdb's copy keeps in-frame clones and lacks some. The top ten hold roughly 1.2% of the sample, which has 300,000 to 450,000 clones, more than 75% seen once. The specimen sequenced was peripheral blood. Receptors were obtained from a human donor with acute or convalescent COVID-19. The donor label of this sample is uncertain. The CDR3 runs from the conserved cysteine through the conserved F or W. The order of the fields is CDR3 DNA, CDR3 protein, J gene, clone size, V gene, CDR3 length, D gene. The D gene is left open where the match is weak. A clone size is listed for some rows: how often the clone was seen (once, few, many), or a class if it is expanded.

TGTGCCAGCAGTTTGCTATCATCGGCGGGGGAGCAGTACTTC	CASSLLSSAGEQYF	TRBJ2-7	-	TRBV28	14	-
TGTGCCAGCTCACCTCGGGTTGCCTCCTATAATTCACCCCTCCACTTT	CASSPRVASYNSPLHF	TRBJ1-6	-	TRBV18	16	-
TGTGCCAGCAGCCCTAGGCCAATAATGAACACTGAAGCTTTCTTT	CASSPRPIMNTEAFF	TRBJ1-1	once	TRBV7-9	15	-
TGTGCCAGTAAAGGAGGAGCGGCCAACAAAAACATTCAGTACTTC	CASKGGAANKNIQYF	TRBJ2-4	-	TRBV19	15	-
TGCGCCAGCAGCTTAAAAGAGAGGACAGGGCAAGGCTACACCTTC	CASSLKERTGQGYTF	TRBJ1-2	-	TRBV5-1	15	TRBD1
TGTGCCAGCAGTTTAGCGGGGCAGGACAAGTTCTTC	CASSLAGQDKFF	TRBJ2-1	-	TRBV12-3/TRBV12-4	12	-
TGTGCCAGCAGCTTAGCGGGACAGGAGAATTCACCCCTCCACTTT	CASSLAGQENSPLHF	TRBJ1-6	-	TRBV7-9	15	TRBD1
TGCAGCGTTCTAGGACAGGCCTCCTATGGCTACACCTTC	CSVLGQASYGYTF	TRBJ1-2	-	TRBV29-1	13	TRBD1
TGCGCCAGCAGCTTGGGATCAGTGACTACTGAAGCTTTCTTT	CASSLGSVTTEAFF	TRBJ1-1	-	TRBV5-1	14	-
TGTGCCAGCAGCTCGTACAGGGGGCATCATGGCTACACCTTC	CASSSYRGHHGYTF	TRBJ1-2	few	TRBV7-2	14	TRBD1
TGTGCCAGTAGTAAGGAGGGGTTATCGGACGCTTTCTTT	CASSKEGLSDAFF	TRBJ1-1	-	TRBV19	13	-
TGTGCCAGCAGCTGGGGACAGAGGACATTGGATACGCAGTATTTT	CASSWGQRTLDTQYF	TRBJ2-3	-	TRBV5-8	15	TRBD1
TGCAGCGTGGGGAGGGGTACCAATGAGCAGTTCTTC	CSVGRGTNEQFF	TRBJ2-1	-	TRBV29-1	12	TRBD2
TGCGCCAGCAGCACCGGGACAGGGGGCGCCTATGGCTACACCTTC	CASSTGTGGAYGYTF	TRBJ1-2	-	TRBV5-1	15	TRBD1
TGTGCCACCAGCAGGACAGGGGCCTATCAGCCCCAGCATTTT	CATSRTGAYQPQHF	TRBJ1-5	-	TRBV15	14	TRBD1
TGTGCCAGCAGGGCGAGGGGGTTCCTCACTGAAGCTTTCTTT	CASRARGFLTEAFF	TRBJ1-1	-	TRBV7-2	14	-
TGCGCCAGCAGCTGGGGGCCAGGGGGGCTCGTTAACTATGGCTACACCTTC	CASSWGPGGLVNYGYTF	TRBJ1-2	-	TRBV5-1	17	TRBD1
TGTGCCAGTGGGGACAGAGATAATCAGCCCCAGCATTTT	CASGDRDNQPQHF	TRBJ1-5	-	TRBV19	13	TRBD1
TGTGCCAGCAGGCGACAGCTGAGAGAAAAACTGTTTTTT	CASRRQLREKLFF	TRBJ1-4	-	TRBV2	13	-
TGCAGTGCTGGGACCGGGACAGCTAATTTT	CSAGTGTANF	TRBJ1-4	-	TRBV20-1	10	TRBD1
TGTGCCAGCACCGGGGACAGAAACACTGAAGCTTTCTTT	CASTGDRNTEAFF	TRBJ1-1	-	TRBV2	13	TRBD1
TGTGCTAGTGGTACCCCTATGATCCAGGGAGCTTTCTTT	CASGTPMIQGAFF	TRBJ1-1	-	TRBV12-5	13	-
TGTGCCAGCAGCTCACTACCGGGACAGGGTCACTCTGGGGCCAACGTCCTGACTTTC	CASSSLPGQGHSGANVLTF	TRBJ2-6	-	TRBV5-6	19	TRBD1
TGTGCCGCCGGCGGGGGGCTCTCCTACGAGCAGTACTTC	CAAGGGLSYEQYF	TRBJ2-7	-	TRBV6-5	13	TRBD2
TGCGCCAGCAGCCCTTTCCAGTCCCCAGAGACCCAGTACTTC	CASSPFQSPETQYF	TRBJ2-5	-	TRBV5-1	14	-
TGTGCCAGCTCACCTGGCCAGAACTATGGCTACACCTTC	CASSPGQNYGYTF	TRBJ1-2	-	TRBV18	13	-
TGTGCCAGCAGCTTCAGTCAGGGATACTACGAGCAGTACTTC	CASSFSQGYYEQYF	TRBJ2-7	-	TRBV7-9	14	-
TGTGCCAGCAGTTTCTACAGGAACGAGCAGTACTTC	CASSFYRNEQYF	TRBJ2-7	once	TRBV28	12	-
TGCGCCAGCAGCTTGGGGGGGACAGGGAATTACAATGAGCAGTTCTTC	CASSLGGTGNYNEQFF	TRBJ2-1	-	TRBV5-1	16	TRBD1
TGTGCCAGCAGCGTGGACCCAGGGCCTAATGAAAAACTGTTTTTT	CASSVDPGPNEKLFF	TRBJ1-4	-	TRBV5-5	15	-
TGTGCCATCAGTGAATACGGCTTAGCAAATCAGCCCCAGCATTTT	CAISEYGLANQPQHF	TRBJ1-5	-	TRBV10-3	15	-
TGTGCCAGCTCACCATCGCAGGGAACAGATACGCAGTATTTT	CASSPSQGTDTQYF	TRBJ2-3	-	TRBV18	14	-
TGTGCCAGCAGCCCCGGGACTAGCAAGGAGACCCAGTACTTC	CASSPGTSKETQYF	TRBJ2-5	once	TRBV5-4	14	TRBD2